These 23 T cell receptor beta chains originate from one sample sequenced in a study of blood T cell repertoires in COVID-19. This table comes from immunoSEQ multiplex PCR, and its TCRdb copy is limited to in-frame clones, with some not included. Of roughly 62,000 clones listed, around 84% are singletons. The sample taken for sequencing was peripheral blood. The receptor source for this set is a human donor with active COVID-19. The donor label of this sample is uncertain.

V usage is TRBV10-1 and J usage is TRBJ2-3, with a weak D call TRBD1 (6 bases). Germline values: CDR1 WNHNN, CDR2 SYGVQD (reference sequence). CDR3 size: 13 residues. CDR3 DNA: TGCGCGCCGCAACCACAGGGAATAGATACGCAGTATTTT. Its translation: CAPQPQGIDTQYF.

The chain carries TRBV21-1 and TRBJ2-2; no DNA check was done on the table's D call, TRBD1. TRBV21-1 is a pseudogene locus. This CDR3 is 16 amino acids long. The CDR3 DNA reads as TGTGCCAGCAGCAAAGAAGGACATACAAAATATGGGGAGCTGTTTTTT. Translated: CASSKEGHTKYGELFF.

V gene TRBV9 combines with J gene TRBJ2-3, with D unresolved. This CDR3 has 12 residues. Germline V gives CDR1 SGDLS, CDR2 YYNGEE. Trimming removed 0 bases at V and 4 bases at J, with 3 bases between. For the CDR3, the DNA is TGTGCCAGCAGCGTAGTCGCAGATACGCAGTATTTT. This encodes CASSVVADTQYF.

In this sample, this clone turned up once. The rearrangement links TRBV28 to TRBJ2-1, with TRBD1 matching 10 bases. CDR1 MDHEN and CDR2 SYDVKM come from the germline V gene. CDR3 length: 15 residues. Trimming at V came to 6 bases and at J to 4 bases, leaving 6 bases not matched to a gene. The CDR3 loop reads CASSSGTGVYNEQFF. The CDR3 DNA reads TGTGCCAGCAGCTCCGGGACAGGGGTTTACAATGAGCAGTTCTTC.

This clone occurred many times. The chain recombines TRBV10-3 with TRBJ2-2; a possible D gene is TRBD1 (6 bases). CDR3 size: 15 residues. Germline CDR1 reads ENHRY; CDR2 reads SYGVKD. V dropped 10 bases and J dropped 1 base, with 16 bases sitting between them. CDR3 bases: TGTGCCACAGAAAACAGGGTGGGGAACACCGGGGAGCTGTTTTTT. Its protein is CATENRVGNTGELFF.

The rearrangement uses TRBV5-1 and TRBJ2-1, with 11 bases matching TRBD2. The CDR3 sequence is 15 residues long. Germline-derived CDR1 and CDR2 are SGHRS and YFSETQ. The V gene end was trimmed by 0 bases and the J gene end by 8 bases; junction bases not matched to a gene: 4. The CDR3 sequence: CASSLVLAGADEQFF. CDR3 nucleotide sequence: TGCGCCAGCAGCTTGGTACTAGCGGGAGCTGATGAGCAGTTCTTC.

This sequence joins TRBV3-1 (or the pseudogene TRBV3-2) and TRBJ1-3; no definite D call. Between the trimmed V and J ends, which lost 0 bases and 7 bases, there was a span of 7 bases. This CDR3 region has 13 residues. CDR1 and CDR2 (germline): LGHDT, YNNKEL (reference sequence). CDR3: CASSQDAGNTIYF. DNA of the CDR3: TGTGCCAGCAGCCAAGACGCGGGGAACACCATATATTTT.

The V call is TRBV5-1, the J call TRBJ2-1; TRBD1 agrees at 7 bases. V was pared by 4 bases and J by 5 bases, with 9 bases of the junction left unmatched. The CDR3 runs to 15 residues. Germline V gene data show CDR1 as SGHRS and CDR2 as YFSETQ. CDR3 bases: TGCGCCAGCAGCCTAACTGACAGGGCCAACAATGAGCAGTTCTTC. Translation gives CASSLTDRANNEQFF. Using reference TRBV5-1 and TRBJ2-1 for the parts outside the CDR3, the full variable domain is KAGVTQTPRYLIKTRGQQVTLSCSPISGHRSVSWYQQTPGQGLQFLFEYFSETQRNKGNFPGRFSGRQFSNSRSEMNVSTLELGDSALYLCASSLTDRANNEQFFGPGTRLTVL.

The chain has TRBV14 and TRBJ1-1, with D tentatively TRBD1 (6 bases). Germline V gene data show CDR1 as SGHDN and CDR2 as FVKESK. The CDR3 loop spans 14 amino acids. Deletions cut 4 bases from V and 4 bases from J, with 13 bases between. The CDR3 reads CASSLRGRGTEAFF. The CDR3 DNA sequence: TGTGCCAGCAGCCTACGGGGCAGGGGCACTGAAGCTTTCTTT.

This chain connects TRBV1 to TRBJ2-6; the DNA was not used to check the table's D call, TRBD1. TRBV1 is flagged as a pseudogene. There are 19 residues in the CDR3. CDR3 residues: CTSSQGVGQGFSGANVLTF. CDR3 DNA sequence: TGCACCAGCAGCCAAGGGGTGGGACAGGGGTTCTCTGGGGCCAACGTCCTGACTTTC.

The rearrangement links TRBV19 to TRBJ2-7; 12 nucleotides agree with TRBD1. This CDR3 contains 16 residues. Germline assignment: CDR1 LNHDA and CDR2 SQIVND (reference sequence). V dropped 4 bases and J dropped 0; count of bases not matched to a gene: 4. The CDR3 here is CASSKGQGASSYEQYF. The DNA for the CDR3 is TGTGCCAGTAGTAAGGGACAGGGGGCCTCCTCCTACGAGCAGTACTTC.

The chain carries TRBV5-6 and TRBJ2-5; 13 nucleotides agree with TRBD2. Germline V lookup: CDR1 SGHDT, CDR2 YYEEEE. The CDR3 runs to 16 residues. V lost 0 bases, J lost 4 bases, and 3 bases stayed unmatched. In DNA form, the CDR3 reads TGTGCCAGCAGCTTGGGACTAGCGGGAGGAGGAGAGACCCAGTACTTC. Translated, it gives CASSLGLAGGGETQYF. The full variable domain, with the rest looked up from reference TRBV5-6 and TRBJ2-5, is DAGVTQSPTHLIKTRGQQVTLRCSPKSGHDTVSWYQQALGQGPQFIFQYYEEEERQRGNFPDRFSGHQFPNYSSELNVNALLLGDSALYLCASSLGLAGGGETQYFGPGTRLLVL.

The CDR3: CASSKAQETQYF. The CDR3, as DNA: TGTGCCAGCAGCAAAGCGCAAGAGACCCAGTACTTC. The V and J genes are TRBV5-4 and TRBJ2-5, with no clear D. Trimming removed 4 bases from V and 2 bases from J, with 6 bases in between. Germline CDR1 and CDR2: SGHNT and YYREEE (reference sequence). This CDR3 is 12 amino acids long.

A single count supports this clone. V usage is TRBV24-1 and J usage is TRBJ1-2; TRBD1 matches at 9 bases. This CDR3 spans 14 amino acids. V was clipped by 7 bases and J by 0 bases; unmatched bases: 2. CDR1 and CDR2 from the germline V gene are KGHDR and SFDVKD. The CDR3 here is CATRGQGTNYGYTF. The CDR3 DNA follows: TGTGCCACCAGGGGACAGGGAACTAACTATGGCTACACCTTC.

This clone was found once. This chain connects TRBV18 to TRBJ1-4, with D unclear. The CDR3 loop spans 14 amino acids. Looked up from germline, CDR1 is KGHSH and CDR2 is LQKENI. The V end lost 4 bases, the J end lost 0 bases, and 6 bases lay between the germline ends. CDR3: CASSLLPTNEKLFF. CDR3 nucleotides: TGTGCCAGCTCACTACTCCCAACTAATGAAAAACTGTTTTTT.

The chain has TRBV5-1 and TRBJ2-5, with D possibly TRBD2 on 7 matching bases. Germline assignment: CDR1 SGHRS and CDR2 YFSETQ. V was cut by 0 bases and J by 7 bases, with 19 bases left in between. This CDR3 contains 16 residues. CDR3 sequence: CASSLGGGAPGRTQYF. The CDR3 nucleotides are TGCGCCAGCAGCTTGGGAGGGGGGGCCCCCGGGAGGACCCAGTACTTC.

The CDR3 bases are TGTGCCAGCAGTTCACCGGGACAGGGGTTTTGGGCTGAAGCTTTCTTT. Translating it yields CASSSPGQGFWAEAFF. This chain links TRBV6-2 or TRBV6-3 with TRBJ1-1, with 10 bases lining up with TRBD1. With 4 bases clipped from V and 6 bases from J, the junction kept 11 bases outside the gene matches. Germline V gives CDR1 MNHEY, CDR2 SVGEGT. There are 16 residues in the CDR3.

The CDR3 protein is CASSEQGSSYNEQFF. The CDR3 region has the DNA TGTGCCAGCAGCGAACAGGGAAGCTCCTACAATGAGCAGTTCTTC. J is TRBJ2-1 and V is TRBV9, with D possibly TRBD1 on 6 matching bases. Germline V gene sequence: CDR1 SGDLS, CDR2 YYNGEE. V lost 3 bases and J lost 0, with 10 bases in between. The CDR3 contains 15 residues.

The rearrangement joins TRBV20-1 to TRBJ2-1, with no clear D. Germline CDR1 and CDR2: DFQATT and SNEGSKA (reference sequence). This CDR3 is built from 11 residues. V gave up 7 bases and J gave up 4 bases, with 8 bases separating them. DNA for the CDR3: TGCAGTGAAGCTGTATACAATGAGCAGTTCTTC. It is translated as CSEAVYNEQFF.

The chain uses TRBV9 and TRBJ2-1, with a tentative D call TRBD1 (6 bases). The CDR3 covers 14 residues. Per germline, CDR1 SGDLS and CDR2 YYNGEE. V was pared by 3 bases and J by 6 bases, with 13 bases between. CDR3 DNA: TGTGCCAGCAGCGAGCTACAGGGTCGCAATGAGCAGTTCTTC. Its translation: CASSELQGRNEQFF.

The chain links TRBV6-5 to TRBJ2-7, with D unresolved. Germline V CDR1 and CDR2: MNHEY, SVGAGI. CDR3 length: 14 amino acids. Trimming pared 6 bases from V and 7 bases from J, leaving 19 bases between. For the CDR3, the DNA is TGTGCCAGCAGACCCCAGGTTACCTCCTGGGAGCAGTACTTC. It encodes CASRPQVTSWEQYF.

This rearrangement joins TRBV5-3 to TRBJ2-7; 7 nucleotides match TRBD2. TRBV5-3 is an open reading frame, and its role is uncertain. V shed 3 bases, J shed 0 bases, and the junction held 9 bases outside the gene matches. This CDR3 has 16 amino acids. The CDR3, as DNA: TGTGCCAGAAGCTGGACCGGGGGGAGCAGCTCCTACGAGCAGTACTTC. Translated: CARSWTGGSSSYEQYF.

V is TRBV5-4 and J is TRBJ2-7; TRBD1 aligns across 8 bases. Trimming cost V 5 bases and J 1 base; bases outside gene matches: 2. Looked up from germline, CDR1 is SGHNT and CDR2 is YYREEE (reference sequence). This CDR3 comprises 13 residues. The CDR3 DNA is TGTGCCAGCAGAAACAGGGGGTCCTACGAGCAGTACTTC. Translating it yields CASRNRGSYEQYF.